These 23 T cell receptor beta chains originate from one sample sequenced in a study of cytomegalovirus exposure and HLA in healthy donors. Profiled with immunoSEQ multiplex PCR; TCRdb holds only in-frame clones, not every one. The table shows around 70,000 clones, with around 94% occurring only once. Input material: PBMCs. These receptors came from a man younger than 30 in good health and CMV-seropositive.

The chain recombines TRBV30 with TRBJ2-3, with 7 bases matching TRBD2. Trimming cost V 0 bases and J 7 bases; bases outside gene matches: 4. CDR1 and CDR2 (germline): GTSNPN, SVGIG (reference sequence). The CDR3 has 13 amino acids. The CDR3 is CAWSVGSGYTQYF. CDR3 in DNA: TGTGCCTGGAGTGTCGGTAGCGGGTATACGCAGTATTTT.

The CDR3 DNA sequence: TGTGCCTGGATGGGTATGGGGGGGGAGGTGGATACGCAGTATTTT. As protein: CAWMGMGGEVDTQYF. The gene calls are TRBV30 and TRBJ2-3; 7 bases match TRBD2. This CDR3 has 15 residues. The V and J ends lost 4 bases and 6 bases, in that order; junction bases with no gene match: 13. Germline-derived CDR1 and CDR2 are GTSNPN and SVGIG (reference sequence).

The V call is TRBV7-9, the J call TRBJ2-1, with D unresolved. Germline CDR1 SEHNR, CDR2 FQNEAQ (reference sequence). The CDR3 runs 16 residues. The V gene lost 5 bases and the J gene lost 6 bases, with 20 bases spanning the gap. The CDR3 loop reads CASSPGSSAGSNEQFF. The DNA for the CDR3 is TGTGCCAGCAGCCCCGGGTCTTCCGCCGGCTCCAATGAGCAGTTCTTC. Filled out from reference TRBV7-9 and TRBJ2-1, the complete variable domain reads DTGVSQNPRHKITKRGQNVTFRCDPISEHNRLYWYRQTLGQGPEFLTYFQNEAQLEKSRLLSDRFSAERPKGSFSTLEIQRTEQGDSAMYLCASSPGSSAGSNEQFFGPGTRLTVL.

The chain couples TRBV10-3 to TRBJ1-1, with D possibly TRBD1 on 5 matching bases. Germline CDR1 ENHRY, CDR2 SYGVKD. Trimming removed 11 bases from V and 3 bases from J, with 10 bases in between. This CDR3 region has 11 residues. CDR3 region: CASGGYTEAFF. In nucleotides, the CDR3 is TGTGCCTCCGGGGGATACACTGAAGCTTTCTTT.

The CDR3 here is CASSLGQDRNEQFF. In nucleotides, the CDR3 is TGTGCCAGCAGCTTAGGGCAGGATCGGAATGAGCAGTTCTTC. This rearrangement joins TRBV7-3 to TRBJ2-1; D gene ambiguous. From germline, CDR1 is SGHTA and CDR2 FQGTGA. The V and J ends lost 2 bases and 7 bases respectively, with 12 bases between them. This CDR3 comprises 14 residues.

The J gene is TRBJ2-7, the V gene TRBV6-1; TRBD2 matches at 9 bases. Germline-derived CDR1 and CDR2 are MNHNS and SASEGT. V shed 7 bases and J 2 bases; nucleotides not matched to a gene: 6. The length of the CDR3 is 14 residues. The CDR3 protein is CASMAGLAPYEQYF. In DNA form, the CDR3 reads TGTGCCAGCATGGCGGGACTAGCACCCTACGAGCAGTACTTC.

The chain couples TRBV29-1 to TRBJ1-5; no reliable D call. Trimming removed 4 bases from V and 7 bases from J, with 11 bases in between. Germline V gene data show CDR1 as SQVTM and CDR2 as ANQGSEA. The length of the CDR3 is 12 residues. CDR3 amino acids: CSVGQVGQPQHF. As DNA, the CDR3 is TGCAGCGTTGGACAAGTGGGCCAGCCCCAGCATTTT.

The gene calls are TRBV5-1 and TRBJ2-1, with D unclear. This CDR3 is 17 amino acids long. V was shortened by 0 bases and J by 2 bases, with 15 bases between the two germline ends. The germline V gene has CDR1 SGHRS and CDR2 YFSETQ. The DNA of the CDR3 is TGCGCCAGCAGCTTGGCCCCCTCGGGTACAACCTACAATGAGCAGTTCTTC. Its translation: CASSLAPSGTTYNEQFF. Complete variable domain (other parts from reference TRBV5-1 and TRBJ2-1): KAGVTQTPRYLIKTRGQQVTLSCSPISGHRSVSWYQQTPGQGLQFLFEYFSETQRNKGNFPGRFSGRQFSNSRSEMNVSTLELGDSALYLCASSLAPSGTTYNEQFFGPGTRLTVL.

The chain recombines TRBV4-1 with TRBJ1-1, with TRBD1 identical over 8 bases. CDR1 and CDR2 (germline): MGHRA, YSYEKL. This CDR3 contains 16 residues. The junction had 8 bases not matched to a gene; V was cut back by 0 bases and J by 5 bases. CDR3 region: CASSQDGDRPRTEAFF. In DNA form, the CDR3 reads TGCGCCAGCAGCCAAGATGGGGACAGGCCGAGGACTGAAGCTTTCTTT.

V usage is TRBV19 and J usage is TRBJ2-5; 8 bases match TRBD1. There are 13 residues in the CDR3. Germline V gene data show CDR1 as LNHDA and CDR2 as SQIVND (reference sequence). Unmatched junction bases numbered 3, after V lost 4 bases and J lost 5 bases. CDR3 protein: CASSRYRGETQYF. Written as DNA, the CDR3 is TGTGCCAGTAGTAGGTACAGGGGGGAGACCCAGTACTTC.

The chain employs TRBV5-1 and TRBJ2-7, with TRBD1 identical over 7 bases. The CDR3 runs 13 residues. CDR1 and CDR2 (germline): SGHRS, YFSETQ. After removal of 4 bases from V and 7 bases from J, the junction contained 8 bases not matched to a gene. As DNA, the CDR3 is TGCGCCAGCAGCCAGACAGGGTCGGGGGAGCAGTACTTC. Encoded protein: CASSQTGSGEQYF. Based on the CDR3 plus reference TRBV5-1 and TRBJ2-7, the full variable domain is KAGVTQTPRYLIKTRGQQVTLSCSPISGHRSVSWYQQTPGQGLQFLFEYFSETQRNKGNFPGRFSGRQFSNSRSEMNVSTLELGDSALYLCASSQTGSGEQYFGPGTRLTVT.

V and J are TRBV6-5 and TRBJ1-5, with TRBD1 matching 9 bases. V was clipped by 6 bases and J by 5 bases; unmatched bases: 5. Germline lookup yields CDR1 MNHEY and CDR2 SVGAGI. This CDR3 has 14 amino acids. The CDR3 sequence: CASSSGTGHQPQHF. As DNA, the CDR3 is TGTGCCAGCAGCTCCGGGACAGGGCATCAGCCCCAGCATTTT.

This clone has just one count. This chain joins TRBV6-5 and TRBJ1-5; no clear D gene. Trimming cost V 0 bases and J 5 bases, with 8 bases left between them. Germline CDR1 MNHEY, CDR2 SVGAGI. CDR3 length: 14 residues. The DNA for the CDR3 is TGTGCCAGCAGTTACTCGGTGGGAGATCAGCCCCAGCATTTT. Its protein product is CASSYSVGDQPQHF.

The J gene is TRBJ2-5, the V gene TRBV27, with 9 bases fitting TRBD2. The CDR3 contains 15 residues. J lost 5 bases, V lost 3 bases, and 7 bases had no gene match. CDR1 is MNHEY and CDR2 is SMNVEV in the germline V gene (reference sequence). CDR3 loop: CASSLIAGAWETQYF. The CDR3 DNA is TGTGCCAGCAGTTTGATAGCGGGAGCCTGGGAGACCCAGTACTTC.

This clone was detected once. The DNA of the CDR3 is TGTGCCACCAGCAGAGGACAGGAGAAGAGGGAGACCCAGTACTTC. It encodes CATSRGQEKRETQYF. The genes are TRBV15 and TRBJ2-5, with TRBD1 as a possible D gene (6 bases). Germline assignment: CDR1 LNHNV and CDR2 YYDKDF (reference sequence). This CDR3 is built from 15 residues. V was cut by 1 base and J by 5 bases, with 14 bases left in between.

The V and J genes are TRBV28 and TRBJ2-1; 11 bases fit TRBD1. The trim removed 4 bases at V and 9 bases at J, leaving 2 bases unmatched. This CDR3 comprises 13 residues. The germline V gene has CDR1 MDHEN and CDR2 SYDVKM. The CDR3 region is CASSSGTGGEQFF. For the CDR3, the DNA is TGTGCCAGCAGTTCTGGGACAGGGGGTGAGCAGTTCTTC.

The rearrangement uses TRBV19 and TRBJ2-1; 7 nucleotides match TRBD2. The CDR3 length is 16 residues. V lost 3 bases to trimming and J lost 5 bases; unmatched junction nucleotides: 10. The V gene's germline CDR1 is LNHDA and CDR2 SQIVND (reference sequence). CDR3 protein: CASSIESGGGHNEQFF. The CDR3 nucleotides read TGTGCCAGTAGTATTGAGTCGGGAGGAGGCCACAATGAGCAGTTCTTC.

The V gene is TRBV30, the J gene TRBJ1-1; D is undetermined. V shed 0 bases and J shed 0 bases, with 8 bases lying between them. The germline V gene encodes CDR1 GTSNPN and CDR2 SVGIG (reference sequence). This CDR3 comprises 14 residues. Written as DNA, the CDR3 is TGTGCCTGGAGTGTAATCGGAGTGAACACTGAAGCTTTCTTT. Translating it yields CAWSVIGVNTEAFF.

This chain links TRBV6-5 with TRBJ2-5, with a possible D match to TRBD2 (5 bases). Germline lookup yields CDR1 MNHEY and CDR2 SVGAGI. The ends were cut back, 2 bases at V and 2 bases at J, with 9 bases in the middle. CDR3 length equals 14 residues. This CDR3 reads CASSYLGLQETQYF. DNA for the CDR3: TGTGCCAGCAGTTACCTCGGACTGCAAGAGACCCAGTACTTC.

This clone was found once. The DNA for the CDR3 is TGTGCCAGCAGACTAGCGGGAGAAGCTTCTAAGCGGACCCAGTACTTC. Translating it yields CASRLAGEASKRTQYF. The J gene is TRBJ2-5, the V gene TRBV6-6, with TRBD2 matching 11 bases. The CDR3 has 16 amino acids. Unmatched junction bases numbered 13, after V lost 6 bases and J lost 7 bases. From germline, CDR1 is MNHNY and CDR2 SVGAGI (reference sequence).

V is TRBV5-5 and J is TRBJ2-1; D call uncertain. The CDR3 contains 11 residues. V lost 4 bases and J lost 4, with 3 bases in between. Germline lookup yields CDR1 SGHKS and CDR2 YYEKEE (reference sequence). CDR3 nucleotide sequence: TGTGCCAGCAGCGAGTACAATGAGCAGTTCTTC. Its protein product is CASSEYNEQFF.

The genes are TRBV7-8 and TRBJ2-1; 16 bases are a match to TRBD2. CDR3 size: 19 residues. Germline V gene sequence: CDR1 SGHVS, CDR2 FQNEAQ. Losses at the gene ends were 0 bases for V and 8 bases for J; bases not matched to a gene: 10. Here the CDR3 DNA reads TGTGCCAGCAGCTTAGCTAGGCTCGGGACTAGCGGGAGGGGAGATGAGCAGTTCTTC. Translating it yields CASSLARLGTSGRGDEQFF.

CDR3 nucleotide sequence: TGCGCCAGTAGAGAATCTGGGGCCAACGTCCTGACTTTC. Its translation: CASRESGANVLTF. The rearrangement links TRBV10-2 to TRBJ2-6; D is uncertain. The V and J ends lost 9 bases and 1 base respectively, with 7 bases between them. CDR1 and CDR2 (germline): WSHSY, SAAADI. The CDR3 contains 13 residues.